The 15 T cell receptor beta chains below come from one sample, sequenced in a study of T cells in Graves' hyperthyroidism and ophthalmopathy (dated by TCRdb to between 2018 and 2021). Library construction relied on multiplex PCR. TCRdb lists the instrument as Illumina HiSeq 2000. TCR beta CDR3 regions were amplified from RNA transcripts. The TCR CDR3 was subjected to a first round of RT-PCR using the HTBI primer set and the Qiagen OneStep RT-PCR kit. TCRdb reprocessed the public reads (quality trimming at Q25 with fastp, clone calling with MiXCR) and kept in-frame beta chains. Each CDR3 protein appears once, grouped with its most common genes and DNA. The sample data list some 620,000 distinct CDR3 sequences, and 15% to 20% of these were observed just once. The ten largest clones take up over 3.5% of the sample. The sample comprised blood. Receptors originate from a woman younger than 45 with Graves' hyperthyroidism.

This clonotype was recorded many times. Relative to the germline gene, one junction end is altered; a read error may explain this. This chain links TRBV5-1 with TRBJ2-1, with TRBD1 identical over 8 bases. Germline V gives CDR1 SGHRS, CDR2 YFSETQ. The CDR3 covers 15 residues. In nucleotides, the CDR3 is TGCGCCAGCAGCTTGGCGTCAGGGGGCTACCATGAGCAGTTCTTC. This sequence encodes CASSLASGGYHEQFF.

The table lists this clonotype with many counts. The chain joins TRBV20-1 to TRBJ2-5, with TRBD2 matching 9 bases. This CDR3 spans 16 amino acids. V was clipped by 4 bases and J by 5 bases; unmatched bases: 14. Germline V gene sequence: CDR1 DFQATT, CDR2 SNEGSKA (reference sequence). The CDR3: CSATTPTAGGDETQYF. The CDR3 DNA sequence: TGCAGTGCTACCACCCCGACGGCGGGAGGGGATGAGACCCAGTACTTC.

This clonotype has at least ten counts. V and J are TRBV30 and TRBJ2-3; D remains ambiguous. CDR3 length: 11 residues. V gave up 1 base and J gave up 1 base, with 0 bases separating them. Germline assignment: CDR1 GTSNPN and CDR2 SVGIG (reference sequence). For the CDR3, the DNA is TGTGCCTGGAGTGGCACAGATACGCAGTATTTT. Residues: CAWSGTDTQYF.

This clonotype appeared a few times. The V gene is TRBV2, the J gene TRBJ2-7; no clear D gene. The CDR3 covers 15 residues. Germline V CDR1 and CDR2: SNHLY, FYNNEI. The V gene lost 0 bases and the J gene lost 3 bases, with 12 bases spanning the gap. The CDR3 reads CASSEARPSSYEQYF. CDR3 DNA: TGTGCCAGCAGTGAAGCGCGTCCGTCAAGCTACGAGCAGTACTTC. Looking up the rest from reference TRBV2 and TRBJ2-7 gives the full variable domain: EPEVTQTPSHQVTQMGQEVILRCVPISNHLYFYWYRQILGQKVEFLVSFYNNEISEKSEIFDDQFSVERPDGSNFTLKIRSTKLEDSAMYFCASSEARPSSYEQYFGPGTRLTVT.

This clonotype came up a few times. The chain is built from TRBV19 and TRBJ2-7; D might be TRBD1 (5 bases). The CDR3 runs 13 residues. Trimming took off 3 bases at V and 7 bases at J, with 13 bases between the two ends. CDR1 and CDR2 from the germline V gene are LNHDA and SQIVND (reference sequence). The CDR3 bases are TGTGCCAGTAGTATCAGGGCCGTGGGGGAGCAGTACTTC. Translation: CASSIRAVGEQYF. Full variable domain (outside the CDR3, taken from reference TRBV19 and TRBJ2-7): DGGITQSPKYLFRKEGQNVTLSCEQNLNHDAMYWYRQDPGQGLRLIYYSQIVNDFQKGDIAEGYSVSREKKESFPLTVTSAQKNPTAFYLCASSIRAVGEQYFGPGTRLTVT.

In its sample, this clonotype was seen many times. The J gene is TRBJ2-7, the V gene TRBV28; 7 nucleotides line up with TRBD1. CDR3 length: 14 amino acids. V was pared by 5 bases and J by 4 bases, with 8 bases of the junction left unmatched. Germline loops: CDR1 MDHEN, CDR2 SYDVKM. As DNA, the CDR3 is TGTGCCAGCAGTATAGGGGGCTCCCAGTACGAGCAGTACTTC. Amino acids: CASSIGGSQYEQYF.

The genes are TRBV11-2 and TRBJ2-7; no reliable D call. Germline V lookup: CDR1 SGHAT, CDR2 FQNNGV. The CDR3 extends over 11 amino acids. Between the trimmed V and J ends, which lost 7 bases and 5 bases, there was a span of 9 bases. The CDR3 region has the DNA TGTGCCAGCACCCTGGGGAACGAGCAGTACTTC. This translates into CASTLGNEQYF.

J is TRBJ2-7 and V is TRBV25-1; tentatively, D is TRBD1 or TRBD2 (6 bases each). Germline loops: CDR1 MGHDK, CDR2 SYGVNS. The V and J ends lost 6 bases and 7 bases respectively, with 19 bases between them. This CDR3 region has 14 residues. The CDR3: CASRNGGGLSEQYF. In DNA, the CDR3 is TGTGCCAGCAGAAACGGAGGGGGTCTGAGTGAGCAGTACTTC.

This clonotype was seen repeatedly, ten times or more. This sequence joins TRBV25-1 and TRBJ1-2, with D perhaps TRBD1 (5 bases). Germline lookup yields CDR1 MGHDK and CDR2 SYGVNS. V was shortened by 8 bases and J by 4 bases, with 11 bases between the two germline ends. This CDR3 is 12 amino acids long. The CDR3 reads CASSVTAYGYTF. The DNA of the CDR3 is TGTGCCAGCTCTGTGACAGCCTATGGCTACACCTTC.

This clonotype has ten or more counts. The chain is built from TRBV28 and TRBJ2-7; 9 positions agree with TRBD1. This CDR3 has 14 amino acids. CDR1 and CDR2 from the germline V gene are MDHEN and SYDVKM. V lost 7 bases, J lost 5 bases, and 9 bases stayed unmatched. The CDR3 DNA sequence: TGTGCCAGCACCTCAAACCGGGACAGGGACGAGCAGTACTTC. Its protein is CASTSNRDRDEQYF.

The chain employs TRBV14 and TRBJ1-1; TRBD1 might be the D (5 bases). Trimming pared 1 base from V and 6 bases from J, leaving 18 bases between. CDR3 length equals 16 residues. From germline, CDR1 is SGHDN and CDR2 FVKESK. In DNA, the CDR3 is TGTGCCAGCAGCCAAGTATGGGTCCAGGGAGGGTCTGAAGCTTTCTTT. It codes for CASSQVWVQGGSEAFF. Filled out from reference TRBV14 and TRBJ1-1, the complete variable domain reads EAGVTQFPSHSVIEKGQTVTLRCDPISGHDNLYWYRRVMGKEIKFLLHFVKESKQDESGMPNNRFLAERTGGTYSTLKVQPAELEDSGVYFCASSQVWVQGGSEAFFGQGTRLTVV.

This clonotype was detected many times. A junction boundary mismatches the germline segment, possibly from a read error. The J gene is TRBJ1-3, the V gene TRBV5-1, with D maybe TRBD1 (5 bases). The CDR3 sequence is 14 residues long. Germline CDR1 is SGHRS and CDR2 is YFSETQ. CDR3 nucleotides: TGTGCCAGCAGCTTAGACAGCTCTGGAAACACCATATATTTT. The encoded protein is CASSLDSSGNTIYF.

The chain carries TRBV9 and TRBJ2-5; no clear D gene. The V gene lost 0 bases and the J gene lost 5 bases, with 11 bases spanning the gap. CDR3 length equals 14 residues. The germline V gene has CDR1 SGDLS and CDR2 YYNGEE. CDR3 protein: CASSVGSNRETQYF. DNA of the CDR3: TGTGCCAGCAGCGTAGGTAGCAATCGTGAGACCCAGTACTTC.

This clonotype came up a few times. A much larger clone is a single base away; this may be a read error. The rearrangement links TRBV2 to TRBJ2-3, with D uncertain. Per germline, CDR1 SNHLY and CDR2 FYNNEI. This CDR3 is 13 amino acids long. V lost 1 base and J lost 4, with 6 bases in between. CDR3 DNA sequence: TGTGCCAGCAGTGAAGTTTATCCAGATACGCAGTATTTT. Translated: CASSEVYPDTQYF. Full variable domain (rest looked up from reference TRBV2 and TRBJ2-3): EPEVTQTPSHQVTQMGQEVILRCVPISNHLYFYWYRQILGQKVEFLVSFYNNEISEKSEIFDDQFSVERPDGSNFTLKIRSTKLEDSAMYFCASSEVYPDTQYFGPGTRLTVL.

The chain employs TRBV2 and TRBJ1-2, with D perhaps TRBD1 (6 bases). This CDR3 contains 11 residues. The germline CDR1 and CDR2 sequences are SNHLY and FYNNEI. Trimming cost V 6 bases and J 12 bases, with 14 bases left between them. CDR3 region: CASSGQRLHTF. The CDR3, as DNA: TGTGCCAGCAGCGGACAGCGCCTGCACACCTTC.